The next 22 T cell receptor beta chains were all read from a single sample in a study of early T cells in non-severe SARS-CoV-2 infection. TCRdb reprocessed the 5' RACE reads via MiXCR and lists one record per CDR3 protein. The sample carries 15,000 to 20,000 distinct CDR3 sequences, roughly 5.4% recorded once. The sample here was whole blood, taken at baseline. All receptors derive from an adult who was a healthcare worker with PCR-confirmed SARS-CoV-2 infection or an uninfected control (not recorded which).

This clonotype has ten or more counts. CDR3 amino acids: CASSYGRGDTQYF. CDR3 bases: TGTGCCAGCAGTTACGGTCGGGGGGATACGCAGTATTTT. This chain links TRBV6-5 with TRBJ2-3, with D tentatively TRBD2 (6 bases). The germline CDR1 and CDR2 sequences are MNHEY and SVGAGI. There are 13 residues in the CDR3. Between the trimmed V and J ends, which lost 2 bases and 6 bases, there was a span of 9 bases.

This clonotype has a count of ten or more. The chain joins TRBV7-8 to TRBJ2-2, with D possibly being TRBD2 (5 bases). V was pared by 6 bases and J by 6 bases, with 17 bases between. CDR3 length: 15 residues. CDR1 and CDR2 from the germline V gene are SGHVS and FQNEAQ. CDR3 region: CASSPGSGSPGELFF. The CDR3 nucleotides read TGTGCCAGCAGTCCGGGGAGTGGGTCCCCCGGGGAGCTGTTTTTT.

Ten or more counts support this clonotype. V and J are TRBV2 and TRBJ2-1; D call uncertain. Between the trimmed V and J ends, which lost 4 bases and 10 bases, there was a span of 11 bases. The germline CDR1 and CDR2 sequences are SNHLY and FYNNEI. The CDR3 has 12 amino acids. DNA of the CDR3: TGTGCCAGCAGTGTATTATCGGCGGAGCAGTTCTTC. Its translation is CASSVLSAEQFF.

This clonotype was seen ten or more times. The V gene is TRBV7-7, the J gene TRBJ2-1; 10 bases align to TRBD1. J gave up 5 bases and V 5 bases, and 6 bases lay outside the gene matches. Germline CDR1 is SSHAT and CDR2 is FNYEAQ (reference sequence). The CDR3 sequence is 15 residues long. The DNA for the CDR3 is TGTGCCAGCAGCCGTGCTGGACAGGGGGACAATGAGCAGTTCTTC. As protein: CASSRAGQGDNEQFF.

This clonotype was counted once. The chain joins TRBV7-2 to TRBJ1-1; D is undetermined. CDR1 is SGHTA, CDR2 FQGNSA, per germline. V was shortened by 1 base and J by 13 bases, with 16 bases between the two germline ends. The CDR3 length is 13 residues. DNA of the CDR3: TGTGCCAGCAGCTTAGAGAGCGGCAGGCTGGTTTTCTTT. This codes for CASSLESGRLVFF. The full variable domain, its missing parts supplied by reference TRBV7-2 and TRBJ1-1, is GAGVSQSPSNKVTEKGKDVELRCDPISGHTALYWYRQSLGQGLEFLIYFQGNSAPDKSGLPSDRFSAERTGGSVSTLTIQRTQQEDSAVYLCASSLESGRLVFFGQGTRLTVV.

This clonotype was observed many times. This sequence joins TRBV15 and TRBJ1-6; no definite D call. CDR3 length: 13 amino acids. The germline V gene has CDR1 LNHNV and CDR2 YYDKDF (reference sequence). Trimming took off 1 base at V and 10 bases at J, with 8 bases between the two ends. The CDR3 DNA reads TGTGCCACCAGCAGAGTACGGCGATCACCCCTCCACTTT. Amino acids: CATSRVRRSPLHF. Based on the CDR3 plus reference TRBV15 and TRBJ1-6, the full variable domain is DAMVIQNPRYQVTQFGKPVTLSCSQTLNHNVMYWYQQKSSQAPKLLFHYYDKDFNNEADTPDNFQSRRPNTSFCFLDIRSPGLGDTAMYLCATSRVRRSPLHFGNGTRLTVT.

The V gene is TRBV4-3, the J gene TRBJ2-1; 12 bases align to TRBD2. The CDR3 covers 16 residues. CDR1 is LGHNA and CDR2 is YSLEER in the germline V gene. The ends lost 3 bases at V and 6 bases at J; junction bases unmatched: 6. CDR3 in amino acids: CASSHEPSGGANEQFF. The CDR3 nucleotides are TGCGCCAGCAGCCACGAACCTAGCGGGGGGGCCAATGAGCAGTTCTTC.

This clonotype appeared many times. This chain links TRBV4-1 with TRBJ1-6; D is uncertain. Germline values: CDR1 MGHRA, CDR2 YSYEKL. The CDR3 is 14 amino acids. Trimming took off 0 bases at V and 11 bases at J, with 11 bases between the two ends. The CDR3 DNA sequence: TGCGCCAGCAGCCAAGATCGGGTGGCGACACCCCTCCACTTT. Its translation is CASSQDRVATPLHF.

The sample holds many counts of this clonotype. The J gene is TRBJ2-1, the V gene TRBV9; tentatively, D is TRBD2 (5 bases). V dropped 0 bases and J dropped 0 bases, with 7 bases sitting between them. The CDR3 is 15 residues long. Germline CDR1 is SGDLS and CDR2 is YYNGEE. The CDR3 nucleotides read TGTGCCAGCAGCGTAGAGCGGCGCTCCTACAATGAGCAGTTCTTC. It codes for CASSVERRSYNEQFF.

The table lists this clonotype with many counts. CDR3 nucleotides: TGTGCCACCCAGACAGGGAGGGAGTCACCCCTCCACTTT. Protein sequence: CATQTGRESPLHF. The rearrangement joins TRBV10-3 to TRBJ1-6; 7 bases agree with TRBD1. The CDR3 contains 13 residues. The V gene end was trimmed by 10 bases and the J gene end by 10 bases; junction bases not matched to a gene: 10. CDR1 and CDR2 from the germline V gene are ENHRY and SYGVKD.

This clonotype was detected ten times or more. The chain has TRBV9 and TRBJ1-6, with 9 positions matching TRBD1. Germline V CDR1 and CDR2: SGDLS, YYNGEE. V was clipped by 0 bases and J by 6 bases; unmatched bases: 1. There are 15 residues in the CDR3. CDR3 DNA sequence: TGTGCCAGCAGCGTAGCGACAGGGGGTAATTCACCCCTCCACTTT. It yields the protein CASSVATGGNSPLHF.

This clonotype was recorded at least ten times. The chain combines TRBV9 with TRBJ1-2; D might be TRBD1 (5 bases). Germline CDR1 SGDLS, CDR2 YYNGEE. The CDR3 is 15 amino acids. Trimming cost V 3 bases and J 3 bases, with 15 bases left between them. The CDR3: CASSAQTRGHYGYTF. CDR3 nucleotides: TGTGCCAGCAGCGCCCAGACGAGGGGCCACTATGGCTACACCTTC.

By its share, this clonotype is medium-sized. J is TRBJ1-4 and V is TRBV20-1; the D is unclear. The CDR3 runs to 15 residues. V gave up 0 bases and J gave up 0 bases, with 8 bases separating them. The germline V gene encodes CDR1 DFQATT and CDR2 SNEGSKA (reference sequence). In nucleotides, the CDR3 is TGCAGTGCTAGAGATGCGGTTGCAACTAATGAAAAACTGTTTTTT. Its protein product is CSARDAVATNEKLFF.

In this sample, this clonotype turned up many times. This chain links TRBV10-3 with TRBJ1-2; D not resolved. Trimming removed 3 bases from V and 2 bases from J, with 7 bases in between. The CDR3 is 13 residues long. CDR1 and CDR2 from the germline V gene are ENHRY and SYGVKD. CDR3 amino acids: CAISDRGNYGYTF. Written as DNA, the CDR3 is TGTGCCATCAGTGATCGGGGAAACTATGGCTACACCTTC.

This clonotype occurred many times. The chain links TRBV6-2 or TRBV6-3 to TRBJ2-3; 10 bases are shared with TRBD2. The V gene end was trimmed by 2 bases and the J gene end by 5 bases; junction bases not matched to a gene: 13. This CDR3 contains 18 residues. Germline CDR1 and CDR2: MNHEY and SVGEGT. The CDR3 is CASSYERGGGTTVDTQYF. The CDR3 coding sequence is TGTGCCAGCAGTTACGAGCGGGGGGGTGGAACAACGGTAGATACGCAGTATTTT.

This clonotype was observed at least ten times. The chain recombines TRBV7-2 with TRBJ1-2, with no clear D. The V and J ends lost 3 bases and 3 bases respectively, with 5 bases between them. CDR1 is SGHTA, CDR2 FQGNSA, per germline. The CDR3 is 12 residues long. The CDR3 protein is CASSFSDYGYTF. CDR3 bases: TGTGCCAGCAGCTTTTCCGACTATGGCTACACCTTC. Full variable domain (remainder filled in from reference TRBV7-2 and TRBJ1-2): GAGVSQSPSNKVTEKGKDVELRCDPISGHTALYWYRQSLGQGLEFLIYFQGNSAPDKSGLPSDRFSAERTGGSVSTLTIQRTQQEDSAVYLCASSFSDYGYTFGSGTRLTVV.

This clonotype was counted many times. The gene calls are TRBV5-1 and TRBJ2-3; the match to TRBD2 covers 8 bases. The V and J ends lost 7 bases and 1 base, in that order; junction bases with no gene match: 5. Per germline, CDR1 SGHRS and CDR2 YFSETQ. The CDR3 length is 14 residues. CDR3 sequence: CASAVAGRTDTQYF. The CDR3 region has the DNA TGCGCCAGCGCCGTAGCGGGGCGCACAGATACGCAGTATTTT. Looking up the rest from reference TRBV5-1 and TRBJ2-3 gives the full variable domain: KAGVTQTPRYLIKTRGQQVTLSCSPISGHRSVSWYQQTPGQGLQFLFEYFSETQRNKGNFPGRFSGRQFSNSRSEMNVSTLELGDSALYLCASAVAGRTDTQYFGPGTRLTVL.

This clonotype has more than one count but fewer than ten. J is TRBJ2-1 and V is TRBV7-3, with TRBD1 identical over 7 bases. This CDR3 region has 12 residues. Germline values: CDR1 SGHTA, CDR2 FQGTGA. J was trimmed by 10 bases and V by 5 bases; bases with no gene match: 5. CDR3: CASSLQGQEQFF. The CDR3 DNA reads TGTGCCAGCAGCCTACAGGGGCAGGAGCAGTTCTTC.

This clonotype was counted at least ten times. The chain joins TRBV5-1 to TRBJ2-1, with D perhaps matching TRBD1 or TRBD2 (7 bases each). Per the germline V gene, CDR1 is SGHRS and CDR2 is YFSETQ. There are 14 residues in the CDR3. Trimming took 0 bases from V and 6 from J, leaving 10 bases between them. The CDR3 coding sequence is TGCGCCAGCAGCTTGGCCAGGGGGGGCAATGAGCAGTTCTTC. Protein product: CASSLARGGNEQFF.

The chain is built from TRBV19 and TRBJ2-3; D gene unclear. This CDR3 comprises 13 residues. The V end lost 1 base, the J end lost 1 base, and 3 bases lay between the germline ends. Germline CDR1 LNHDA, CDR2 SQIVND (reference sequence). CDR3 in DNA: TGTGCCAGTAGTATAGCGGGCACAGATACGCAGTATTTT. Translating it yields CASSIAGTDTQYF.

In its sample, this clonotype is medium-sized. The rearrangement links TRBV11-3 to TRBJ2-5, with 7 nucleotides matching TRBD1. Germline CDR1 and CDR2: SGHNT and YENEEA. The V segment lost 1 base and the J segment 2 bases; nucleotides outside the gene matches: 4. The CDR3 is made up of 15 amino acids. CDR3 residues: CASSLGGTEQETQYF. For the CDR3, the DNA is TGTGCCAGCAGCTTAGGTGGGACAGAACAAGAGACCCAGTACTTC.

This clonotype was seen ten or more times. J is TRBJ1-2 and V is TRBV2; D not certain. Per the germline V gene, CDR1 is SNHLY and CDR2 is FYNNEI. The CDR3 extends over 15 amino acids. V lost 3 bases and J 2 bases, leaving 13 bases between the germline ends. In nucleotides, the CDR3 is TGTGCCAGCAGTGAGGGTCCATACACGAACTATGGCTACACCTTC. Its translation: CASSEGPYTNYGYTF.